This T cell receptor beta chain was documented in a study of blood T cell repertoires in COVID-19. Looking at the study overall: PBMCs, B-cell-depleted T cells, or T cells provided the cDNA or gDNA that made up the material.

This clone came up once. Participants had their cohort set by participant-reported clinical history. Each exposed participant met a COVID-19 case in the 2 weeks preceding study entry. V was trimmed by 2 bases and J by 0 bases, leaving 22 bases between them. Germline values: CDR1 WSHSY, CDR2 SAAADI. CDR3 length equals 20 residues. Sequencing used immunoSEQ multiplex PCR; TCRdb keeps in-frame clones, though not all of them. The sample includes roughly 240,000 clones, over 80% of them seen just once. V is TRBV10-2 and J is TRBJ2-2, with TRBD1 as a possible D gene (5 bases). Material: PBMCs or T cells enriched from blood (not recorded which). This receptor was taken from a man over 45 who had been exposed to COVID-19. CDR3 residues: CASSETPGRQGITNTGELFF. The CDR3 bases are TGCGCCAGCAGTGAGACCCCGGGCCGGCAGGGAATAACGAACACCGGGGAGCTGTTTTTT.